The T cell receptor (beta chain) described here comes from a study of cytomegalovirus exposure and HLA in healthy donors (dated by TCRdb to about 2017). Regarding the study in general: An earlier analysis of approximately 640 of the donors reported about 290 Gb of sequence data and some 100 million unique TCR beta sequences from 150 million to 200 million T cells. Of the roughly 420 genotyped donors, 81% were placed in the genetic ancestry cluster associated with self-reported Caucasian donors. Among roughly 400 genotyped donors of the cohort, an average of around 250,000 unique TCR beta nucleotide sequences was sequenced per donor, of which roughly 17% were non-productive. To predict cytomegalovirus infection status, the study brought together high-throughput TCR immunosequencing, statistical association of individual TCRs with disease status, and machine learning. To decide whether each TCR beta V gene segment behaved as functional or pseudogenic, an earlier analysis of approximately 600 of the donors relied on high-throughput TCR beta sequencing. Donor age, sex, ethnicity and CMV serostatus were collected together with the repertoire data. HLA typing included class I and class II loci at four-digit resolution. Along with the 666-subject first cohort, a separate validation cohort of over a hundred different subjects was used. All discovery cohort repertoires had been generated on a single sequencing platform. Four or five DR-DQ haplotypes were handled as single units for association and clustering because linkage in the cohort was strong. A later analysis re-analyzed previously published TCR beta repertoires from about 600 donors and added high-resolution HLA genotyping to study TCR occurrence patterns. A later genetic analysis took genome-wide SNP genotypes for about 55% of the 666 donors and used that subset as a discovery cohort. Typing coverage differed by locus: A, B, C, DRB1 and DQB1 were typed in about 620-630 donors, DQA1 in 500 to 550, DPA1 in some 570, and DPB1 in just under 490. The T cell repertoires of some 670 subjects were profiled by immunosequencing and related to cytomegalovirus serostatus. The aim of the study was to test whether cataloging public T cell receptors could identify signatures of past pathogen exposure. Rather than using new phenotypic data, the later analysis identified candidate immune exposures from TCR beta sequences and from how often those sequences occurred across donors. An early release covering roughly 580 HLA-typed donors comprised 250 to 350 gigabases of sequencing data and roughly 85 million unique TCR sequences.

The investigation overall reported the following: Cytomegalovirus status was reported to be diagnosed by the classifier with high specificity and sensitivity in both the original and validation cohorts. The authors suggested that the approach could potentially be extended to other disease states and immunological phenotypes. Three of the identified cytomegalovirus-associated TCR beta chains were confirmed in vitro to be specific for cytomegalovirus antigens. A later analysis found that most CMV-associated TCR beta chains appeared HLA-restricted, with HLA associations seemingly driven largely by CMV exposure. A further reported finding was that TCR beta sequences accurately predicted the HLA-A and HLA-B alleles for most subjects in the first cohort. V-gene and J-gene trimming of TCR beta chains was associated with a missense DCLRE1C variant in a later genetic analysis, and the association was replicated in an independent cohort. When HLA alleles, especially DR and DQ, strongly co-occurred, attributing TCR associations to individual alleles was difficult. Sequencing depth was assumed to be roughly uniform across donors in the presence/absence analyses, though that assumption may not hold. An earlier analysis of 450 to 750 of the donors showed that most TCR beta V segments appeared in productive rearrangements either about 87% or about 30% of the time, which broadly matched IMGT annotations. In a later analysis, HLA-associated TCR beta chains showed more clonal expansion and lower generation probabilities than non-associated chains that were equally common. Most TCR sequences were seen in very few donors, while some public TCRs were found in many individuals. A later genetic analysis reported fewer N-insertions in productive TCRs among donors in an Asian-associated ancestry cluster than the roughly 700-donor mean. For the cohort, immune exposure information was limited to CMV serostatus. In a later analysis, several top co-occurrence clusters were reported to appear linked to parvovirus B19, influenza, CMV and Epstein-Barr virus. Because counts were too low, fewer than 20 rarely observed V segments, including chromosome 9 orphons, were excluded from the earlier analysis of 500 to 700 of the donors. The 87-base-pair reads could not distinguish some IMGT-functional V segments, including TRBV6-2 and TRBV6-3, so those segments were excluded. A total of about 180 TCR beta chains were listed by the study as associated with cytomegalovirus. Only TCR beta chains were sequenced in this cohort, and the absence of alpha or paired-chain data limited detectable features. A cluster of highly shared sequence variants was judged likely to be a technical artifact of the sequencing pipeline. Correlated functional status among segregating V segments might be attributable to linkage disequilibrium, but an unknown experimental factor could not be ruled out. HLA typing was unavailable for some donors at each locus, so association tests used only the typed subset. Specific HLA alleles were associated with 15,000 to 20,000 TCR beta sequences at a false discovery rate of 0.05 in a later analysis. According to a later analysis, TCR association rates differed among HLA loci, with DRB1 alleles showing the most associated TCRs and HLA-C alleles showing the fewest.

Library generation was performed with the immunoSEQ multiplex PCR assay. The multiplex PCR relied on a mix of 60 forward primers for TCR Vbeta segments and 13 reverse primers for TCR Jbeta segments. Amplification of the CDR3 region of rearranged TCR beta genes was performed with a multiplex PCR assay on genomic DNA. On the Illumina HiSeq System, the amplified TCR beta libraries were sequenced as 87-base-pair reads. Under the source paper's analysis protocol: In a later analysis, some 80 million unique TCR beta chains were counted across the approximately 620 repertoires, and some 10 million of these chains were shared by at least two donors. Raw reads were error-corrected and collapsed into unique sequences with a nearest-neighbor algorithm that merged closely related sequences to remove PCR and sequencing errors. To assign V, D and J gene segments, CDR3 sequences were aligned to IMGT reference sequences. For a sequence to be retained, at least a six-nucleotide match to both a V gene segment and a J gene segment was required. Rearrangements were called productive when the CDR3 lacked stop codons and stayed in frame with V and J; all others were non-productive. CDR3 was defined by IMGT convention, running from the second conserved V-encoded cysteine to the conserved J-encoded phenylalanine. The earlier analysis of 450 to 750 of the donors excluded any sequence lacking an unambiguous match to a single V gene segment. In an earlier analysis of 587 of the donors, a V segment was called functional when productive rearrangements were above 56.7%, and segregating when the standard deviation between donors exceeded 5%. A statistical classification framework was built for diagnosing cytomegalovirus status from the catalog of TCR beta chain sequences. In a later analysis, V and J genes were assigned by comparing TCR nucleotide sequences against IMGT/GENE-DB human TR gene sequences. A later analysis assigned CDR3 sequences and most-parsimonious VDJ recombination scenarios with the TCRdist pipeline. In a later analysis, every TCR beta chain was defined by the combination of its CDR3 amino acid sequence and its V-gene family, and reads without a unique V-gene family were dropped. As a way to deal with suspected cross-contamination and a sequencing artifact, a later analysis dropped approximately 570 nucleotide sequences that were highly shared and had low generation probability. In a later analysis, a clonal expansion index was calculated for each public chain from normalized within-repertoire ranks of inferred template counts. A later analysis computed generation probabilities with a VDJ recombination model fitted to out-of-frame rearrangements, and checked the results against IGoR. Hypergeometric tests were used in a later analysis to score TCR-TCR, TCR-HLA and TCR-CMV co-occurrence, with a repertoire-size bias correction applied to the TCR pairs. In a later analysis, false discovery rates were estimated by permuting HLA or CMV assignments 20 times. In a later analysis, co-occurring TCRs were grouped using DBSCAN, with TCRdist sequence similarity added in when clustering inside HLA-allele-positive subsets. Repertoires with fewer than 30,000 or more than 120,000 public chains, plus five repertoires with anomalous nucleotide sharing, were excluded from co-occurrence clustering. TCRdb carries this immuneACCESS record with in-frame sequences only. Its versions omit some clonotypes, under half of them owing to an unresolved V gene in the studies checked, with the rest unexplained. The V and J calls and clone size are taken from that table; D and trimming were inferred from the DNA. For this sample there are some 140,000 clones; roughly 77% appear just once. About 3.1% of the sample is in the top ten clones.

The cohort comprised fewer than 750 healthy bone marrow donors. At the time of sampling, all cohort members were nominally healthy, though unrecorded immune exposures were likely present. The donor tested CMV seronegative and was one of the 352 seronegative cohort members. Every donor gave a peripheral blood sample, and the peripheral blood mononuclear cells from that sample were used for TCR beta sequencing. The Qiagen DNeasy Blood Extraction Kit was used to extract genomic DNA from the blood cell samples. Deletion took 1 base off V and 0 bases off J, with a span of 8 bases between the germline ends. From the cysteine through the phenylalanine, the CDR3 covers 15 amino acids. CDR3 DNA only is kept here, 45 bases in frame from base 1. Looking up the germline V gene yields CDR1 SGHVS and CDR2 FQNEAQ. This clone has more than one count but fewer than ten. The antigen it binds to is not known. The sample holds no much larger clone one base away, and base qualities are not on file.

The source of this sequence is a female donor in good health and CMV-seronegative. The rearrangement combines TRBV7-8 with TRBJ2-3; the D gene is possibly TRBD1, with 5 bases matching. The sample comprised PBMCs. CDR3 region: CASSLVAGSTDTQYF. The nucleotides are TGTGCCAGCAGCTTAGTGGCAGGGAGCACAGATACGCAGTATTTT.